The 8 T cell receptor beta chains given below trace back to one sample, sequenced in a study of cytomegalovirus exposure and HLA in healthy donors (dated by TCRdb to the late 2010s). Library method: the immunoSEQ multiplex PCR assay. For the multiplex PCR, a mixture combining 60 forward primers for TCR Vbeta segments and 13 reverse primers for TCR Jbeta segments was used. What TCRdb holds here is the immuneACCESS table cut down to in-frame rearrangements. Part of the clones is not present; checked against another copy, under half of the missing clones reflect an unresolved V gene, and the others are unexplained. For this sample the table gives some 120,000 clones, of which 6.5% to 9.5% were detected only once. The ten largest clones take up approximately 5% of the sample. The source material was PBMCs. The receptors originated from a man aged 35-49 years in good health and CMV-seronegative.

This clone was detected only a few times. This chain joins TRBV5-8 and TRBJ1-6, with 8 bases fitting TRBD1. V was clipped by 5 bases and J by 2 bases; unmatched bases: 3. CDR1 and CDR2 (germline): SGHTS, YDEGEE. This CDR3 is 15 amino acids long. The chain's CDR3 is CASRAGGPYNSPLHF. CDR3 bases: TGTGCCAGCAGGGCAGGGGGCCCCTATAATTCACCCCTCCACTTT.

The rearrangement joins TRBV5-1 to TRBJ2-3; unclear D gene. The CDR3 length is 11 residues. V shed 7 bases and J shed 3 bases, with 6 bases lying between them. Germline V gives CDR1 SGHRS, CDR2 YFSETQ. The CDR3 DNA reads as TGCGCCAGCGGTGAGACAGATACGCAGTATTTT. Translated, it gives CASGETDTQYF.

Only a few counts were recorded for this clone. The chain employs TRBV29-1 and TRBJ1-1, with a possible D match to TRBD1 (6 bases). The V end was cut by 3 bases, the J end by 6 bases, with 17 bases between. The V gene's germline CDR1 is SQVTM and CDR2 ANQGSEA. This CDR3 has 14 residues. CDR3 sequence: CSVDNRVGSPEAFF. As DNA, the CDR3 is TGCAGCGTTGACAACAGGGTTGGAAGTCCTGAAGCTTTCTTT.

This clone was picked up a small number of times. This chain uses TRBV19 with TRBJ1-5; 10 nucleotides align to TRBD1. The CDR3 consists of 14 residues. Unmatched junction bases numbered 7, after V lost 7 bases and J lost 7 bases. Germline CDR1 reads LNHDA; CDR2 reads SQIVND (reference sequence). The CDR3 protein is CASMATGGRQPQHF. CDR3 in DNA: TGTGCCAGTATGGCGACAGGGGGCCGGCAGCCCCAGCATTTT.

V gene TRBV2 combines with J gene TRBJ2-7; TRBD1 matches 7 bases. V gave up 10 bases and J gave up 0 bases; unmatched junction bases: 6. The germline V gene encodes CDR1 SNHLY and CDR2 FYNNEI. This CDR3 spans 13 amino acids. The CDR3 DNA follows: TGTGCCACCCGGACAGGAAGCTCCTACGAGCAGTACTTC. Its protein is CATRTGSSYEQYF.

The chain joins TRBV7-2 to TRBJ1-1, with 8 bases that match TRBD1. V was pared by 1 base and J by 5 bases, with 0 bases of the junction left unmatched. Germline V gene lookup returns CDR1 SGHTA and CDR2 FQGNSA. The CDR3 loop spans 13 amino acids. The CDR3 loop is CASSLGTGTEAFF. The CDR3 DNA is TGTGCCAGCAGCTTAGGGACAGGGACTGAAGCTTTCTTT.

This clone was detected a few times. This chain links TRBV4-1 with TRBJ1-2; TRBD1 matches 8 bases. The CDR3 totals 15 residues. The V gene end was trimmed by 1 base and the J gene end by 6 bases; junction bases not matched to a gene: 7. Germline V gives CDR1 MGHRA, CDR2 YSYEKL. The CDR3 nucleotides read TGCGCCAGCAGCCAAGTAACAGGGGGGAACCATGGCTACACCTTC. Amino acids: CASSQVTGGNHGYTF.

This rearrangement joins TRBV6-5 to TRBJ2-2; the D gene is possibly TRBD2 (6 bases). This CDR3 is 16 amino acids long. Germline V gene lookup returns CDR1 MNHEY and CDR2 SVGAGI. The germline V and J ends were trimmed by 2 bases and 2 bases, with 12 bases remaining between them. The CDR3 DNA sequence: TGTGCCAGCAGTTACCCGGGAGAGGGCAACACCGGGGAGCTGTTTTTT. It translates to CASSYPGEGNTGELFF.